This is a list of T cell receptor beta chains from one sample in a study of T cell changes during pregnancy in multiple sclerosis. The repertoire was sequenced with immunoSEQ multiplex PCR; TCRdb's copy has only in-frame clones and lacks some. The sample holds more than 20,000 clones, 85% to 95% seen once. Source: CD8+ T cells from peripheral blood mononuclear cells, taken in the third trimester of pregnancy. The receptor source for this set is a female donor with multiple sclerosis, enrolled in a pregnancy study. CDR3s include the opening cysteine and the closing phenylalanine or tryptophan. The size entry is marked missing in some rows and otherwise reads once, few, many or a size class.

TRBV4-2	TRBJ2-3	NA	CASSQGYRGGTDTQYF
TRBV19	TRBJ2-7	NA	CASSSRSAVEQYF
TRBV14	TRBJ2-7	NA	CASSLRGQGATTYEQYF
TRBV9	TRBJ2-7	NA	CASSEGQGSYEQYF
TRBV27	TRBJ2-7	NA	CASSFDRGMDEQYF
TRBV2	TRBJ2-7	NA	CASVGGSYEQYF
TRBV7-8	TRBJ1-2	NA	CASSLIRQGGHYGYTF
TRBV6-5	TRBJ2-2	NA	CASSPTGGRTGELFF
TRBV11-2	TRBJ2-2	NA	CASSLEGGLNTGELFF
TRBV7-9	TRBJ2-7	once	CASSSTLTDEQYF
TRBV7-9	TRBJ1-3	NA	CAAVSLQGSGNTIYF
TRBV10-3	TRBJ2-3	NA	CAISEPPFIFRPELTDTQYF
TRBV28	TRBJ2-7	NA	CASSPSAYGLAGEDEQYF
TRBV11-3	TRBJ1-1	NA	CASSLRGNNTEAFF
TRBV5-4	TRBJ1-2	NA	CASSPNRGGYGYTF
TRBV5-4	TRBJ1-2	NA	CASGGLGHYTF
TRBV15	TRBJ2-1	NA	CATSPLDRGIDYEQFF
TRBV7-9	TRBJ2-7	once	CASSQGVFATYEQYF
TRBV6-6	TRBJ1-3	NA	CASSYGRDSGNTIYF